Below, one T cell receptor (beta chain) is given with its context. This sample is part of a study of CD8+CD57+ T cells in acquired aplastic anemia. In the study overall: Mean yield of DNA from sorted CD4+ and CD8+ cells was approximately 3 ug.

Individuals selected for sequencing had exhibited CD8+CD57+ cell expansion on flow cytometry. Severe acquired aplastic anemia was the diagnosis recorded for all patients. No therapy was given to patients before blood sampling. Germline CDR1 is SGHNT and CDR2 is YENEEA. The CDR3 extends over 13 amino acids. The V end lost 3 bases, the J end lost 0 bases, and 0 bases lay between the germline ends. Genomic DNA, serving as template, underwent TCR beta VDJ and CDR3 profiling. TCRdb re-analysed the reads in MiXCR, keeping a single row per CDR3 protein. The sample yields approximately 180,000 distinct CDR3 sequences, 55% to 65% seen once.

This TCR derives from a human donor with aplastic anemia. V is TRBV11-3 and J is TRBJ2-6; D unresolved. Specimen: sorted CD4+, CD8+, or CD8+CD57+ T cells (not recorded which) from PBMCs. CDR3 protein: CASSFSGANVLTF. The CDR3 region has the DNA TGTGCCAGCAGCTTCTCTGGGGCCAACGTCCTGACTTTC.